This is a list of T cell receptor beta chains from one sample in a study of T-cell reconstitution after alpha-beta-depleted transplantation in children. TCRdb reprocessed the PCR reads via MiXCR and lists one record per CDR3 protein. Among some 43,000 distinct CDR3 sequences, around 9% were seen once, and the ten largest hold approximately 30%. The material sequenced was PBMCs, mostly from graft donor cells, taken 60 days after TCRalphabeta/CD19-depleted stem cell transplant. Receptors originate from a male patient aged 2-15 years who had a stem cell transplant for chronic granulomatous disease, so the T cells may come from the graft donor. Each CDR3 is given with its conserved first and last residue. The D gene is left open where the match is weak. Clone size is not always given. Where it is, it says once, few, many or a class for expanded clones.

CASSYRTGGLGTEAFF TGTGCCAGCAGTTACAGGACAGGGGGTTTGGGCACTGAAGCTTTCTTT TRBD1 TRBV6-5 many TRBJ1-1
CASSQANRGYAGELFF TGCGCCAGCAGCCAAGCGAACAGGGGATATGCCGGGGAGCTGTTTTTT TRBD1 TRBV4-1 many TRBJ2-2
CASSYPAAERFGEQYF TGTGCCAGCAGTTACCCGGCGGCAGAAAGGTTCGGCGAGCAGTACTTC - TRBV6-2/TRBV6-3 few TRBJ2-7
CSVDVTANEKLFF TGCAGCGTCGATGTAACAGCTAATGAAAAACTGTTTTTT - TRBV29-1 many TRBJ1-4
CASSQVRGGRTEAFF TGCGCCAGCAGCCAAGTCCGGGGCGGACGAACTGAAGCTTTCTTT - TRBV4-1 many TRBJ1-1
CASSWTGVNEKLFF TGTGCCAGCAGCTGGACAGGGGTGAATGAAAAACTGTTTTTT TRBD1 TRBV5-6 - TRBJ1-4
CSARGNSANTGELFF TGCAGTGCTAGAGGAAATAGTGCGAACACCGGGGAGCTGTTTTTT - TRBV20-1 many TRBJ2-2
CSVEDFRRNNEQFF TGCAGCGTTGAAGATTTTCGCAGAAACAATGAGCAGTTCTTC - TRBV29-1 large TRBJ2-1
CASRESAKNIQYF TGTGCCAGCAGGGAGTCGGCCAAAAACATTCAGTACTTC - TRBV28 many TRBJ2-4
CASSGNRDNQPQHF TGTGCCAGTTCAGGGAACAGGGACAATCAGCCCCAGCATTTT - TRBV2 many TRBJ1-5
CASSYLAENTGELFF TGTGCCAGCAGTTACCTCGCGGAGAACACCGGGGAGCTGTTTTTT - TRBV6-5 many TRBJ2-2
CASSLRGLYTDTQYF TGTGCCAGCAGTTTGAGGGGGCTATACACAGATACGCAGTATTTT TRBD1 TRBV27 - TRBJ2-3
CASSPQGWGTEAFF TGTGCCAGCTCACCACAGGGTTGGGGCACTGAAGCTTTCTTT - TRBV18 - TRBJ1-1
CASSPLPTQRGQETQYF TGTGCCAGCTCACCACTCCCGACCCAGCGGGGCCAAGAGACCCAGTACTTC TRBD2 TRBV18 few TRBJ2-5
CASSLDRGGETQYF TGTGCCAGCAGCCTGGACAGGGGAGGAGAGACCCAGTACTTC TRBD1 TRBV6-5 many TRBJ2-5
CASSVGSAGYTF TGTGCCAGCAGCGTAGGGTCGGCCGGCTACACCTTC - TRBV7-8 few TRBJ1-2
CSAEGGGSQGAETQYF TGCAGTGCAGAAGGGGGGGGGTCGCAAGGGGCGGAGACCCAGTACTTC - TRBV20-1 - TRBJ2-5
CAVSLDRYNEQFF TGTGCCGTTTCTCTGGACAGATACAATGAGCAGTTCTTC - TRBV6-2/TRBV6-3 few TRBJ2-1
CASSRGGSKSNQPQHF TGTGCCAGCAGTCGCGGAGGGTCTAAGAGCAATCAGCCCCAGCATTTT - TRBV12-3/TRBV12-4 many TRBJ1-5
CASSPGTVLTSTDTQYF TGTGCCAGCAGTCCCGGGACAGTTCTTACTAGCACAGATACGCAGTATTTT TRBD1 TRBV27 many TRBJ2-3
CASFRVGSYNEQFF TGCGCCAGCTTCCGGGTCGGTTCCTACAATGAGCAGTTCTTC - TRBV5-1 many TRBJ2-1
CASSLWQGRNEQFF TGTGCCAGCAGTTTATGGCAGGGTAGGAATGAGCAGTTCTTC - TRBV28 many TRBJ2-1
CASSLGGDRAHEQYF TGCGCCAGCAGCTTGGGGGGGGACAGGGCCCACGAGCAGTACTTC TRBD1 TRBV5-1 few TRBJ2-7
CSGALAGAWGTQYF TGCAGCGGAGCTTTAGCGGGAGCTTGGGGGACCCAGTACTTC TRBD2 TRBV20-1 - TRBJ2-5
CASSQDPGGKSGSSYEQYF TGTGCCAGCAGCCAAGATCCGGGCGGGAAGAGCGGGAGCTCCTACGAGCAGTACTTC TRBD2 TRBV3-1 many TRBJ2-7
CASSSGTGGGNTEAFF TGTGCCAGCAGCTCCGGGACAGGGGGCGGGAACACTGAAGCTTTCTTT TRBD1 TRBV6-1 - TRBJ1-1
CSAADRRQETQYF TGCAGCGCCGCGGACAGGCGACAAGAGACCCAGTACTTC TRBD1 TRBV29-1 - TRBJ2-5
CSATGLAGAVREQFF TGCAGTGCCACAGGACTAGCGGGAGCCGTGAGGGAGCAGTTCTTC TRBD2 TRBV20-1 - TRBJ2-1
CASSFFSGAGELFF TGTGCCAGCAGCTTTTTCTCGGGGGCCGGGGAGCTGTTTTTT - TRBV7-2 - TRBJ2-2
CASSLTRGNGYTF TGTGCCAGCAGCTTAACCAGGGGAAATGGCTACACCTTC - TRBV7-2 - TRBJ1-2
CSAIGGRAAYNSPLHF TGCAGTGCTATAGGCGGCAGGGCGGCCTATAATTCACCCCTCCACTTT - TRBV20-1 few TRBJ1-6
CASSLLAGPSYEQYF TGTGCCAGCAGTTTACTAGCGGGTCCCTCCTACGAGCAGTACTTC TRBD2 TRBV6-4 many TRBJ2-7